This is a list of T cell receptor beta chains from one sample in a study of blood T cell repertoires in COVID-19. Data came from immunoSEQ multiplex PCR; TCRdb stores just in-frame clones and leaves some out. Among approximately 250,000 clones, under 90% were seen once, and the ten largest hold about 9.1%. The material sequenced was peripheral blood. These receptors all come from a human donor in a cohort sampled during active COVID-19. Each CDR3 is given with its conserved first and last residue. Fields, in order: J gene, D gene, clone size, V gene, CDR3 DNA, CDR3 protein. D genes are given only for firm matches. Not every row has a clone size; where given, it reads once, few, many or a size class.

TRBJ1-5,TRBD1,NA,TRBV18,TGTGCCAGCTCACCACCTTCAGGACAGGGCAAACAGCCCCAGCATTTT,CASSPPSGQGKQPQHF
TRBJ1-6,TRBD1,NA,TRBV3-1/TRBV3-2,TGTGCCAGCAGCCGGGGACAGGGTAATTCACCCCTCCACTTT,CASSRGQGNSPLHF
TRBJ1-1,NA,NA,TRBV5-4,TGTGCCAGCAAAGAGGGGGTGGGGAACACTGAAGCTTTCTTT,CASKEGVGNTEAFF
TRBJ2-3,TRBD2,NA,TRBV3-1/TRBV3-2,TGTGCCAGCAGCACCACTAGCGGGGGGATAGATACGCAGTATTTT,CASSTTSGGIDTQYF
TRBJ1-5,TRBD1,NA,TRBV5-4,TGTGCCAGCAGCTCTAACCGGGACAGGGAAGATTATAGCAATCAGCCCCAGCATTTT,CASSSNRDREDYSNQPQHF
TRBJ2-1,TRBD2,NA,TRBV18,TGTGCCAGCTCGACTAGCGGGGATTACAATGAGCAGTTCTTC,CASSTSGDYNEQFF
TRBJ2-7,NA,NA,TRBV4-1,TGCGCCAGCAGCCAAGACAGGGTTCCAACCGCCGAGCAGTACTTC,CASSQDRVPTAEQYF
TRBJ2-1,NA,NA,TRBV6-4,TGTGCCAGCAGCCAGGACGGGACCTACAATGAGCAGTTCTTC,CASSQDGTYNEQFF
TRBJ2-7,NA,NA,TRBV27,TGTGCCAGCAGACTAGTTGGGTCCTACGAGCAGTACTTC,CASRLVGSYEQYF
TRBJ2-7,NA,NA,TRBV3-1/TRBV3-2,TGTGCCAGCAGCCAGGGTGTACTAGCTCAGCAGTACTTC,CASSQGVLAQQYF
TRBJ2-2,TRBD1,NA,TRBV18,TGTGCCAGCTCACGCCGACAGGGCTACACCGGGGAGCTGTTTTTT,CASSRRQGYTGELFF
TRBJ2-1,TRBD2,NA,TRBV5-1,TGCGCCAGCAGCGGATGGGCGGGAGTGAAAGGTGAGCAGTTCTTC,CASSGWAGVKGEQFF
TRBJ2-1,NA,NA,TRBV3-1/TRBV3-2,TGTGCCAGCAGCCAAGTGGCGGGCAATGAGCAGTTCTTC,CASSQVAGNEQFF
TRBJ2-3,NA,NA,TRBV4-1,TGCGCCAGCAGCCAAGAGCGGGACGGTGTATCCGATACGCAGTATTTT,CASSQERDGVSDTQYF
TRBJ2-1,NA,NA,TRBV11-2,TGTGCCAGCAGGGCGGGATCCCCCTTCAATGAGCAGTTCTTC,CASRAGSPFNEQFF
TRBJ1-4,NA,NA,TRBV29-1,TGCAGCGTTGAAGATCTGAACAGGGCGAATGAAAAACTGTTTTTT,CSVEDLNRANEKLFF
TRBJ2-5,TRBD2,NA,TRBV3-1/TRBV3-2,TGTGCCAGCAGCCAAGGGGAACGCGGGGGGCCTTTAGAGACCCAGTACTTC,CASSQGERGGPLETQYF
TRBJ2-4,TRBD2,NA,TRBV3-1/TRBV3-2,TGTGCCAGCAGCTCCCCGACTAGCGGGTACAAAAACATTCAGTACTTC,CASSSPTSGYKNIQYF
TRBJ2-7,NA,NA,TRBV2,TGTGCCAGCAGTGAAGCGTCAGGGCGTCTGTACTTC,CASSEASGRLYF
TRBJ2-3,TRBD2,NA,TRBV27,TGTGCCAGCAGGTTAGCGGGAGGGATGCCAGATACGCAGTATTTT,CASRLAGGMPDTQYF
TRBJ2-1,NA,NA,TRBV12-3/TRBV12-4,TGTGCCAGCAGTCTGGGGGGAGGCAGTGAGCAGTTCTTC,CASSLGGGSEQFF
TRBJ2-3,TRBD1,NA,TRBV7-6,TGTGCCAGCAGCTTAGACAGGGGGCCAAGAGATACGCAGTATTTT,CASSLDRGPRDTQYF
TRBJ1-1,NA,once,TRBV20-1,TGCAGTGCTAGGGGGCGCACTGAAGCTTTCTTT,CSARGRTEAFF
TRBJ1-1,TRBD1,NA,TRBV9,TGTGCCAGCAGCGTTACGACAGGGGTGAACACTGAAGCTTTCTTT,CASSVTTGVNTEAFF
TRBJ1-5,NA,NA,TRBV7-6,TGTGCCAGCACCTATGGAAAGGAGGGGTTGGGTCAGCCCCAGCATTTT,CASTYGKEGLGQPQHF
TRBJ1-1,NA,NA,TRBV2,TGTGCCAGCAGTAGACAGATGAACACTGAAGCTTTCTTT,CASSRQMNTEAFF
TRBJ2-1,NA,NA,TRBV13,TGTGCCAGCAGCTTATATGGGGCCCAGGGTTCCTACAATGAGCAGTTCTTC,CASSLYGAQGSYNEQFF
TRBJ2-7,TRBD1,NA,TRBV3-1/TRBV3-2,TGTGCCAGCAGCCCGGGACAGGGGATAGTAGGTGAGCAGTACTTC,CASSPGQGIVGEQYF